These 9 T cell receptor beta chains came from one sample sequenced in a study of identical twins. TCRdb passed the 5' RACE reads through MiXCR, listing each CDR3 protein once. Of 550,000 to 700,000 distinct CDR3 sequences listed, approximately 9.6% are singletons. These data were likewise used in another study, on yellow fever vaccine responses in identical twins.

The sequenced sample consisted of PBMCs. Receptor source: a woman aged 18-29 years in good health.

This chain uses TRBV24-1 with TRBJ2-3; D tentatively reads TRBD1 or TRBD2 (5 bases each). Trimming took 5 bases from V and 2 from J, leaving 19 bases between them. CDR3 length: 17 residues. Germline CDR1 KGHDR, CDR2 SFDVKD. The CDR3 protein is CATSVKPRTGATDTQYF. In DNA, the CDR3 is TGTGCCACCAGTGTCAAACCTCGGACTGGGGCCACAGATACGCAGTATTTT.

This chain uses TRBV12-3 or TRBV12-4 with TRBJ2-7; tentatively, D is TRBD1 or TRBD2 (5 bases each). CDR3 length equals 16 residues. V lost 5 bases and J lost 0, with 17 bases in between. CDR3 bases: TGTGCCAGCAGTCCCGGGACGCATCTAACCTCCTACGAGCAGTACTTC. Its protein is CASSPGTHLTSYEQYF.

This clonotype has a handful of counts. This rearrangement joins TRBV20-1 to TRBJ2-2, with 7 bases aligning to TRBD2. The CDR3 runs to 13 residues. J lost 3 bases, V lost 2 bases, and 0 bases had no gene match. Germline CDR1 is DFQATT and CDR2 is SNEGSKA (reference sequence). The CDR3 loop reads CSARLADTGELFF. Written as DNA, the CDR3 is TGCAGTGCTAGACTAGCGGACACCGGGGAGCTGTTTTTT.

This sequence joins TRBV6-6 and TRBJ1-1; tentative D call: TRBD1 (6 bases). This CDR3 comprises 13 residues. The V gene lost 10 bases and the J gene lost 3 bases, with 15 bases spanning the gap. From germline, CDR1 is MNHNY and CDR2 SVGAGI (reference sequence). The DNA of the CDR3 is TGTGCCACCCACAGGGAAGTGTACACTGAAGCTTTCTTT. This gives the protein CATHREVYTEAFF.

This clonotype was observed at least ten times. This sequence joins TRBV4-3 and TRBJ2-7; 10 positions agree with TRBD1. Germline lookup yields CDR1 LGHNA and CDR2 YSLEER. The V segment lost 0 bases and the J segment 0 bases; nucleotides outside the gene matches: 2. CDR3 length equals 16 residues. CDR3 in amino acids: CASSQDWTGGSYEQYF. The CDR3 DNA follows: TGCGCCAGCAGCCAAGATTGGACAGGGGGCTCCTACGAGCAGTACTTC.

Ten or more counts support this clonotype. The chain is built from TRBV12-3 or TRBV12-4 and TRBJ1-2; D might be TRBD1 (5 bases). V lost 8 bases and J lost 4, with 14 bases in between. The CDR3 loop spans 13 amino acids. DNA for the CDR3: TGTGCCAGCTCCTCGGGGGGTAGCTATGGCTACACCTTC. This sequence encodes CASSSGGSYGYTF.

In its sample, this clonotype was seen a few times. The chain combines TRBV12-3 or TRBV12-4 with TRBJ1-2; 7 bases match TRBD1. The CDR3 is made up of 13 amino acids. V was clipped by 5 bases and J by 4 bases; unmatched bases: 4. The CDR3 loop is CASSRGTVYGYTF. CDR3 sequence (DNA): TGTGCCAGCAGTCGCGGGACAGTCTATGGCTACACCTTC.

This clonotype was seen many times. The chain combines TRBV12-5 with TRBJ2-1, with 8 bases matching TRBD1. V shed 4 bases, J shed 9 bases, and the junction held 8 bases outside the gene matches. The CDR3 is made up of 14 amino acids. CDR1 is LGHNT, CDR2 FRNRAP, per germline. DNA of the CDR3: TGTGCTAGTGGTTCATCGACAGGGGCCTTTGAGCAGTTCTTC. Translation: CASGSSTGAFEQFF.

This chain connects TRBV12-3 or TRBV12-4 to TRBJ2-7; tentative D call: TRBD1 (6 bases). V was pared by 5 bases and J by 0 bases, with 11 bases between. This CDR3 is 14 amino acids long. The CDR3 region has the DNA TGTGCCAGCAGTACAACAGGGAGCTCCTACGAGCAGTACTTC. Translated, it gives CASSTTGSSYEQYF.